The 14 T cell receptor beta chains in this list originate from one sample, sequenced in a study of response to subunit inactivated influenza vaccine. TCRdb reanalysed the RT-PCR reads using MiXCR and keeps one entry per CDR3 protein. This table holds roughly 570,000 distinct CDR3 sequences, around 13% found once. The sample consisted of PBMCs from blood, taken about 40 days after vaccination. The receptor source for this set is a man aged 50 to 59 who received an inactivated influenza vaccine.

This chain uses TRBV4-2 with TRBJ1-1; D remains ambiguous. V lost 0 bases and J lost 4, with 15 bases in between. Germline lookup yields CDR1 LGHNA and CDR2 YNFKEQ. The CDR3 sequence is 16 residues long. CDR3 loop: CASSQEWRQGITEAFF. DNA of the CDR3: TGTGCCAGCAGCCAAGAATGGCGGCAAGGGATCACTGAAGCTTTCTTT.

The chain links TRBV6-1 to TRBJ2-5; 7 nucleotides align to TRBD1. CDR1 and CDR2 (germline): MNHNS, SASEGT. The trim removed 7 bases at V and 0 bases at J, leaving 5 bases unmatched. CDR3 length: 14 amino acids. The CDR3 nucleotides read TGTGCCAGCACGCCACAGGGGTACCAAGAGACCCAGTACTTC. Protein sequence: CASTPQGYQETQYF.

V usage is TRBV6-1 and J usage is TRBJ2-7; the D is unclear. Trimming removed 1 base from V and 6 bases from J, with 10 bases in between. The CDR3 totals 13 residues. Germline V gene lookup returns CDR1 MNHNS and CDR2 SASEGT. This chain's CDR3 is CASSEVLGGEQYF. CDR3 DNA: TGTGCCAGCAGTGAAGTTCTGGGTGGCGAGCAGTACTTC.

The chain recombines TRBV20-1 with TRBJ2-1; TRBD2 might be the D (6 bases). Germline values: CDR1 DFQATT, CDR2 SNEGSKA (reference sequence). The ends were cut back, 4 bases at V and 4 bases at J, with 11 bases in the middle. CDR3 length: 13 amino acids. Here the CDR3 reads CSAIAVGYNEQFF. CDR3 sequence (DNA): TGCAGTGCTATAGCGGTGGGGTACAATGAGCAGTTCTTC.

This clonotype came up a few times. The chain employs TRBV15 and TRBJ1-4; 9 positions match TRBD1. Germline V gene data show CDR1 as LNHNV and CDR2 as YYDKDF (reference sequence). Trimming cost V 3 bases and J 8 bases; bases outside gene matches: 7. The CDR3 extends over 15 amino acids. The CDR3 region has the DNA TGTGCCACCAGCAGCACCGGGACAGGGAACGAAAAACTGTTTTTT. It codes for CATSSTGTGNEKLFF.

The V call is TRBV28, the J call TRBJ2-1; TRBD1 matches 7 bases. Trimming removed 6 bases from V and 8 bases from J; junction bases left unmatched: 7. The CDR3 contains 13 residues. The V gene's germline CDR1 is MDHEN and CDR2 SYDVKM. CDR3 protein: CASSKQGFYEQFF. CDR3 bases: TGTGCCAGCAGCAAACAGGGGTTCTATGAGCAGTTCTTC.

V is TRBV11-2 and J is TRBJ1-1; 7 positions match TRBD1. The J segment lost 5 bases and the V segment lost 3 bases, leaving 9 bases of the junction unmatched. Looked up from germline, CDR1 is SGHAT and CDR2 is FQNNGV. The CDR3 has 15 residues. CDR3 coding DNA: TGTGCCAGCAGCTTCGGTCCCAGGGGGAGGACTGAAGCTTTCTTT. This encodes CASSFGPRGRTEAFF.

This clonotype was seen only a few times. The chain is built from TRBV10-3 and TRBJ2-4; the match to TRBD1 covers 9 bases. V lost 6 bases to trimming and J lost 0 bases; unmatched junction nucleotides: 6. Per germline, CDR1 ENHRY and CDR2 SYGVKD. This CDR3 is 16 amino acids long. CDR3 in DNA: TGTGCCATCAGCGGAGTGGGACAGGGAGCCAAAAACATTCAGTACTTC. It codes for CAISGVGQGAKNIQYF.

This clonotype was detected many times. J is TRBJ2-4 and V is TRBV10-3; 8 bases line up with TRBD2. Germline V gives CDR1 ENHRY, CDR2 SYGVKD. This CDR3 region has 21 residues. The V gene end was trimmed by 3 bases and the J gene end by 1 base; junction bases not matched to a gene: 20. The CDR3 bases are TGTGCCATCAGTGACCCCGCTTTAGCGGGATTCCGACCCGCGGCCAAAAACATTCAGTACTTC. Translation gives CAISDPALAGFRPAAKNIQYF.

This clonotype was picked up a small number of times. J is TRBJ2-1 and V is TRBV20-1; 9 positions match TRBD2. The V gene end was trimmed by 6 bases and the J gene end by 6 bases; junction bases not matched to a gene: 12. Germline CDR1 reads DFQATT; CDR2 reads SNEGSKA (reference sequence). The CDR3 is 15 amino acids. CDR3 nucleotides: TGCAGTGCGGACGGCGGGGGGGATCTGGGCAATGAGCAGTTCTTC. Amino acids: CSADGGGDLGNEQFF.

This clonotype showed up just a few times. CDR3: CASSLGRRNQPQHF. CDR3 DNA: TGTGCCAGCAGCTTAGGCAGAAGAAATCAGCCCCAGCATTTT. The chain uses TRBV7-2 and TRBJ1-5; D is unresolved. V gave up 1 base and J gave up 4 bases, with 8 bases separating them. CDR1 and CDR2 from the germline V gene are SGHTA and FQGNSA. The CDR3 extends over 14 amino acids.

This clonotype was observed a handful of times. The genes are TRBV4-3 and TRBJ2-3; 10 nucleotides align to TRBD2. The germline gives CDR1 LGHNA, CDR2 YSLEER. After removal of 0 bases from V and 8 bases from J, the junction contained 8 bases not matched to a gene. The CDR3 has 16 amino acids. As DNA, the CDR3 is TGCGCCAGCAGCCAAGAGGCTAGCGGGAGCTACGGTACGCAGTATTTT. As protein: CASSQEASGSYGTQYF.

The chain joins TRBV4-3 to TRBJ2-3, with a tentative D call TRBD2 (5 bases). V lost 0 bases and J 5 bases, leaving 12 bases between the germline ends. The germline gives CDR1 LGHNA, CDR2 YSLEER. This CDR3 region has 15 residues. The CDR3 DNA sequence: TGCGCCAGCAGCCAAGATGCGCCCCGGGGAGATACGCAGTATTTT. Translated, it gives CASSQDAPRGDTQYF.

The chain combines TRBV7-8 with TRBJ1-1, with D possibly being TRBD1 (5 bases). V was shortened by 2 bases and J by 8 bases, with 12 bases between the two germline ends. Germline assignment: CDR1 SGHVS and CDR2 FQNEAQ. The CDR3 is 13 residues long. The DNA for the CDR3 is TGTGCCAGCAGCTTAACTGGGACGGTAGAAGCTTTCTTT. It codes for CASSLTGTVEAFF.